Listed below are T cell receptor beta chains from one sample, sequenced in a study of tumor-infiltrating lymphocytes in primary liver carcinoma. TCRdb re-called the multiplex PCR reads through MiXCR, storing one row per CDR3 protein. Among about 180,000 distinct CDR3 sequences listed, less than 65% were seen once. The sequenced sample consisted of peripheral blood. The receptors here all came from a man in his forties with primary liver carcinoma and hepatitis B virus infection. Each CDR3 is given with its conserved first and last residue. D genes are given only for firm matches. Clone size, where shown, is once, few, many, or a class for clones that have expanded.

j_call,d_call,clone_size,v_call,cdr3_aa,cdr3_nt
TRBJ1-1,NA,NA,TRBV6-2/TRBV6-3,CASSYGIQGSTEAFF,TGTGCCAGCAGCTACGGGATCCAGGGTAGCACTGAAGCTTTCTTT
TRBJ2-3,NA,NA,TRBV6-1,CASSEDEVRHPTQYF,TGTGCCAGCAGTGAAGACGAAGTCAGGCATCCTACGCAGTATTTT
TRBJ1-2,NA,NA,TRBV2,CASRSPGTYGYTF,TGTGCCAGCAGGTCCCCCGGGACCTATGGCTACACCTTC
TRBJ2-1,TRBD2,NA,TRBV29-1,CSVGGLAGASEQFF,TGCAGCGTCGGGGGACTAGCGGGGGCTTCTGAGCAGTTCTTC
TRBJ2-3,TRBD2,once,TRBV10-2,CASSESTSGILYTDTQYF,TGCGCCAGCAGTGAGTCGACTAGCGGGATACTATACACAGATACGCAGTATTTT
TRBJ2-7,NA,NA,TRBV11-2,CTSSLTDGAYVHYF,TGTACCAGCAGTTTAACCGACGGAGCCTACGTGCACTACTTC
TRBJ2-7,NA,many,TRBV11-2,CASSLVRTEGEQYF,TGTGCCAGCAGCTTAGTGAGGACAGAGGGCGAGCAGTACTTC
TRBJ2-3,TRBD2,NA,TRBV28,CATIPLLGDYTDTQYF,TGTGCCACCATTCCCCTCCTCGGGGACTACACAGATACGCAATATTTT
TRBJ1-3,NA,few,TRBV4-1,CASSQGELSGNTIYF,TGCGCCAGCAGCCAAGGAGAGCTCTCTGGAAACACCATATATTTT
TRBJ2-3,NA,many,TRBV29-1,CSSLHTDTQYF,TGCAGCTCATTACACACAGATACGCAGTATTTT
TRBJ2-1,NA,NA,TRBV29-1,CSVDRVVGDEQFF,TGCAGCGTTGACAGGGTGGTTGGGGATGAGCAGTTCTTC
TRBJ1-1,TRBD1,many,TRBV4-1,CASSQGGQGYEAFF,TGCGCCAGCAGCCAAGGGGGACAGGGGTATGAAGCTTTCTTT
TRBJ2-3,TRBD2,NA,TRBV14,CVSSLLAAGVGDTQYF,TGTGTCAGCAGCCTCCTGGCCGCGGGAGTTGGAGATACGCAGTATTTT
TRBJ2-7,NA,NA,TRBV4-2,CASNQGGTGLSYEQYF,TGTGCAAGCAACCAAGGAGGGACTGGACTCTCCTACGAGCAGTACTTC
TRBJ2-7,TRBD2,few,TRBV6-5,CASRAPGLVGEQYF,TGTGCCAGCAGGGCACCGGGACTAGTTGGCGAGCAGTACTTC
TRBJ1-4,NA,NA,TRBV6-5,CANSYYWDSALNEKLFF,TGTGCCAACAGTTACTATTGGGATTCGGCGCTTAATGAAAAACTGTTTTTC
TRBJ2-3,TRBD1,NA,TRBV12-3/TRBV12-4,CASSQGQGKDTQYF,TGTGCCAGCAGCCAGGGACAGGGTAAAGATACGCAGTATTTT
TRBJ2-5,NA,few,TRBV4-1,CASSQAKLQETQYF,TGCGCCAGCAGCCAAGCAAAACTCCAGGAGACCCAGTACTTC
TRBJ1-1,NA,NA,TRBV14,CASSLRGGGRTEAYF,TGTGCCAGCAGCCTCAGGGGAGGAGGTCGAACTGAAGCTTACTTT
TRBJ2-7,TRBD1,few,TRBV4-1,CASSQEDRAQSSYEQYF,TGCGCCAGCAGCCAAGAGGACAGGGCCCAATCCTCCTACGAGCAGTACTTC
TRBJ2-1,TRBD2,few,TRBV12-3/TRBV12-4,CASRLADGWEQFF,TGTGCCAGCAGACTAGCGGACGGCTGGGAGCAGTTCTTC
TRBJ2-4,NA,NA,TRBV4-1,CASSQEHRRDIQYF,TGCGCCAGCAGCCAAGAGCACAGGCGGGACATTCAGTACTTC
TRBJ2-7,TRBD1,NA,TRBV6-2/TRBV6-3,CASSYPEWPGQGCEQYF,TGTGCCAGCAGTTACCCAGAATGGCCGGGACAGGGTTGCGAGCAGTACTTC
TRBJ2-7,TRBD1,NA,TRBV5-1,CASSPGGTGNREQYF,TGCGCCAGCAGTCCCGGGGGGACAGGGAACCGCGAGCAGTACTTC
TRBJ2-7,NA,NA,TRBV29-1,CSVEDKAYEQYF,TGCAGCGTTGAGGACAAGGCCTACGAGCAGTACTTC
TRBJ1-1,NA,NA,TRBV11-2,CASGSQARGTEAFF,TGTGCCAGTGGCTCCCAAGCAAGGGGCACTGAAGCTTTCTTT
TRBJ2-1,NA,NA,TRBV12-3/TRBV12-4,CASRSGLTHNEQFF,TGTGCCAGCAGATCCGGACTAACGCACAATGAGCAGTTCTTC
TRBJ1-2,NA,NA,TRBV4-1,CASSQELDVQGILRGYTF,TGCGCCAGTAGCCAAGAACTAGATGTACAGGGAATTCTCCGTGGCTACACCTTC
TRBJ2-5,TRBD2,NA,TRBV11-3,CASSLGLGGPAQKTQYF,TGTGCCAGCAGCTTAGGCCTGGGAGGGCCAGCACAAAAGACCCAGTACTTC
TRBJ2-3,TRBD1,many,TRBV11-2,CASSNRTGGFTDTQYF,TGTGCCAGCAGCAACCGGACAGGGGGATTCACAGATACGCAGTATTTT
TRBJ2-3,NA,many,TRBV29-1,CSVEEGPDTQYF,TGCAGCGTTGAGGAGGGGCCAGATACGCAGTATTTT
TRBJ1-1,NA,NA,TRBV6-6,CASSYSRGTNTDAFF,TGTGCCAGCAGTTACTCTAGGGGGACGAACACTGATGCTTTCTTT
TRBJ2-1,NA,NA,TRBV10-1,CASSVHNEQFF,TGCGCCAGCAGTGTACACAATGAGCAGTTCTTC
TRBJ1-5,NA,few,TRBV29-1,CSVGAGGGQSQHF,TGCAGCGTTGGAGCTGGGGGCGGTCAGTCCCAGCATTTT
TRBJ2-1,NA,few,TRBV5-4,CASSLAASSSYNEQFF,TGTGCCAGCAGCTTGGCCGCCAGCAGCTCCTACAATGAGCAGTTCTTC
TRBJ2-7,NA,NA,TRBV7-8,CAGSLEISSYEQCF,TGTGCCGGCAGCTTAGAGATAAGTTCCTACGAGCAGTGCTTC
TRBJ2-5,NA,few,TRBV6-1,CASSAGTVQETQYF,TGTGCCAGCAGTGCCGGGACGGTCCAAGAGACCCAGTATTTC
TRBJ2-5,NA,few,TRBV5-1,CASSADLQAQYF,TGCGCCAGCAGCGCTGACCTACAGGCCCAGTACTTC
TRBJ1-1,NA,NA,TRBV28,CVSLGVGPSTEAFF,TGTGTCAGCCTTGGAGTTGGGCCATCCACTGAAGCTTTCTTT
TRBJ2-7,TRBD1,NA,TRBV29-1,CSMRQGSSYEQYF,TGCAGCATGAGACAGGGGAGCTCCTACGAGCAGTACTTC
TRBJ2-2,TRBD2,NA,TRBV11-1,CASGLAPSAGAGGGELFF,TGTGCCAGCGGCTTAGCCCCGTCCGCGGGAGCGGGGGGCGGGGAGCTGTTTTTT
TRBJ2-1,NA,once,TRBV30,CAWSVHSYNEQFF,TGTGCCTGGAGTGTACACAGTTACAATGAGCAGTTCTTC
TRBJ2-1,TRBD2,NA,TRBV10-1,CASSEAGAPYNEQFF,TGCGCCAGCAGTGAGGCGGGAGCGCCCTACAATGAGCAGTTCTTC
TRBJ2-2,NA,NA,TRBV10-3,CAISEIQGSAGELFF,TGTGCCATCAGTGAGATCCAGGGATCCGCCGGGGAGCTGTTTTTT
TRBJ2-5,NA,few,TRBV6-5,CASSYGGFQETQYF,TGTGCCAGCAGTTACGGGGGGTTTCAAGAGACCCAGTACTTC
TRBJ1-1,TRBD1,few,TRBV10-2,CASSEGQGLVAFF,TGCGCCAGCAGTGAGGGACAGGGACTGGTAGCTTTCTTT
TRBJ1-1,TRBD1,NA,TRBV6-6,CAGTRTGLYPEAFF,TGTGCCGGCACCCGGACAGGGTTGTATCCTGAAGCTTTCTTT
TRBJ1-5,TRBD1,NA,TRBV6-5,CASSSGQGNINQPQHF,TGTGCCAGCAGTTCGGGACAGGGGAACATCAATCAGCCCCAGCATTTT
TRBJ2-7,NA,few,TRBV6-5,CASRARALAYEQYF,TGTGCCAGCAGGGCCCGGGCACTTGCCTACGAGCAGTACTTC
TRBJ2-7,TRBD2,many,TRBV11-2,CASSLDGQPGLAFSYEQYF,TGTGCCAGCAGCTTAGATGGGCAGCCGGGACTAGCGTTCTCCTACGAGCAGTACTTC
TRBJ2-2,TRBD1,many,TRBV11-3,CASSLDPGTGGTGELFF,TGTGCCAGCAGCTTAGATCCCGGGACAGGGGGGACCGGGGAGCTGTTTTTT
TRBJ1-1,TRBD1,NA,TRBV10-3,CAISDDRERTEAFF,TGTGCCATCAGTGATGACAGGGAGCGCACTGAAGCTTTCTTT
TRBJ2-7,NA,NA,TRBV6-6,CAISYSGGGYEQYF,TGTGCCATCAGTTACTCGGGGGGCGGGTACGAGCAGTACTTC
TRBJ2-7,NA,once,TRBV11-2,CASSPGLTGNLGYEQYF,TGTGCCAGCAGCCCTGGACTAACGGGAAATCTAGGCTACGAGCAGTACTTC
TRBJ1-1,TRBD1,NA,TRBV13,CASDRGQGANTEAFF,TGTGCCAGCGATAGGGGACAGGGTGCGAACACTGAAGCTTTCTTT
TRBJ2-7,TRBD2,few,TRBV28,CASSDSGSYEQYF,TGTGCCAGCAGCGATAGCGGGAGTTACGAGCAGTACTTC
TRBJ2-2,TRBD2,NA,TRBV6-5,CASGSGRGSGELFF,TGTGCCAGCGGGAGCGGGAGAGGATCCGGGGAGCTGTTTTTT